These 10 T cell receptor beta chains came from one sample sequenced in a study of regulatory T cells in long-lasting Graves disease. The TCR beta library used iRepertoire HTBI primers with Arm-PCR amplification of CDR3. TCRdb itself ran the multiplex PCR reads through MiXCR, one entry per CDR3 protein. The data show some 450,000 distinct CDR3 sequences, with roughly a quarter seen just once and about 27% held by the top ten. Stated time point: persistent/refractory GD, antithyroid drugs over 5 years with positive TRAb. PBMC RNA served as the TCR library source. The sequenced sample was peripheral blood mononuclear cells (PBMCs), obtained when the disease was refractory, from a patient treated with antithyroid drugs. Receptors were obtained from a female donor with Graves disease.

This clonotype was picked up one time. The chain joins TRBV20-1 to TRBJ2-7; D perhaps matches TRBD2 (5 bases). Germline V gives CDR1 DFQATT, CDR2 SNEGSKA (reference sequence). The CDR3 runs 11 residues. V gave up 5 bases and J gave up 6 bases, with 11 bases separating them. CDR3 protein: CSASDYSEQYF. The CDR3 bases are TGCAGTGCTTCTGACTATTCCGAGCAGTACTTC.

This clonotype was detected only a few times. The chain couples TRBV24-1 to TRBJ1-2; maybe TRBD1 (5 bases). Germline CDR1 is KGHDR and CDR2 is SFDVKD. The CDR3 totals 12 residues. Trimming cost V 6 bases and J 3 bases, with 7 bases left between them. Here the CDR3 DNA reads TGTGCCACCAGTACGGGGGACTATGGCTACACCTTC. This translates into CATSTGDYGYTF.

The chain has TRBV24-1 and TRBJ2-2; 8 bases agree with TRBD2. Unmatched junction bases numbered 14, after V lost 10 bases and J lost 5 bases. The germline CDR1 and CDR2 sequences are KGHDR and SFDVKD. CDR3 length equals 16 residues. For the CDR3, the DNA is TGTGCCACGAACCGGGGGGGCGACTCCCGTACCGGGGAGCTGTTTTTT. Its translation: CATNRGGDSRTGELFF.

The chain couples TRBV15 to TRBJ2-7; TRBD2 matches at 9 bases. CDR3 length equals 13 residues. V shed 8 bases, J shed 4 bases, and the junction held 6 bases outside the gene matches. Germline CDR1 LNHNV, CDR2 YYDKDF (reference sequence). The CDR3 spells CATQSGRKYEQYF. The CDR3 DNA reads as TGTGCCACCCAAAGCGGGAGGAAGTACGAGCAGTACTTC.

This chain connects TRBV20-1 to TRBJ2-7; 7 nucleotides match TRBD1. V shed 0 bases and J 6 bases; nucleotides not matched to a gene: 5. Germline-derived CDR1 and CDR2 are DFQATT and SNEGSKA (reference sequence). The CDR3 extends over 13 amino acids. DNA for the CDR3: TGCAGTGCTAGAGATCTTAGGGGGCTCGAGCAGTACTTC. Its translation: CSARDLRGLEQYF.

This clonotype came up a few times. The V gene is TRBV12-3 or TRBV12-4, the J gene TRBJ1-2; TRBD1 aligns across 12 bases. The V gene end was trimmed by 5 bases and the J gene end by 7 bases; junction bases not matched to a gene: 11. The CDR3 is 16 residues long. The chain's CDR3 is CASSLGTGGGLAGYTF. DNA for the CDR3: TGTGCCAGCAGTCTGGGGACAGGGGGCGGTCTGGCTGGCTACACCTTC.

A single count supports this clonotype. It may be a read error: a sequence one base away is much more abundant. CDR3 protein: CASGLQGRPHEQYF. CDR3 coding DNA: TGTGCCAGCGGCCTTCAGGGAAGACCACACGAGCAGTACTTC. The gene calls are TRBV2 and TRBJ2-7, with D tentatively TRBD1 (5 bases). CDR1 is SNHLY, CDR2 FYNNEI, per germline. Trimming removed 8 bases from V and 5 bases from J, with 19 bases in between. This CDR3 is built from 14 residues.

This clonotype was seen repeatedly, ten times or more. V usage is TRBV20-1 and J usage is TRBJ2-7; perhaps D is TRBD1 or TRBD2 (5 bases each). Germline loops: CDR1 DFQATT, CDR2 SNEGSKA (reference sequence). The CDR3 is 11 amino acids. V lost 5 bases and J 2 bases, leaving 7 bases between the germline ends. The CDR3 bases are TGCAGTGCTGGGGACCCCTACGAGCAGTACTTC. It yields the protein CSAGDPYEQYF.

The chain joins TRBV9 to TRBJ1-5; 10 positions match TRBD1. Germline loops: CDR1 SGDLS, CDR2 YYNGEE. The CDR3 has 16 residues. Trimming took 1 base from V and 2 from J; bases not matched to a gene: 3. CDR3 nucleotide sequence: TGTGCCAGCAGCGTATGGACAGGGGGAGGCAATCAGCCCCAGCATTTT. Translation gives CASSVWTGGGNQPQHF.

The chain uses TRBV10-3 and TRBJ1-5; no clear D. Germline V lookup: CDR1 ENHRY, CDR2 SYGVKD. Trimming pared 0 bases from V and 9 bases from J, leaving 24 bases between. The CDR3 is 18 residues long. The CDR3 region is CAISESHLKDHPVWPQHF. The DNA for the CDR3 is TGTGCCATCAGTGAGTCCCATCTTAAGGATCACCCCGTTTGGCCCCAGCATTTT.